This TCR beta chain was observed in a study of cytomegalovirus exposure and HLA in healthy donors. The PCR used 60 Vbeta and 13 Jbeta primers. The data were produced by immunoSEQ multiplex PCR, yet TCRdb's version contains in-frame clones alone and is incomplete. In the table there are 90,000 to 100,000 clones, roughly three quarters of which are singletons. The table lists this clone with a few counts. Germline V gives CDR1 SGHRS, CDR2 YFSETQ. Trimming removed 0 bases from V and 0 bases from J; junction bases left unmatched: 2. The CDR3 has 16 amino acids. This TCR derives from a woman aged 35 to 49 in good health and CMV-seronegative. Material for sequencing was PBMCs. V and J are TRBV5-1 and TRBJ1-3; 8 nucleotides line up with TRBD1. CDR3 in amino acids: CASSLGQGSSGNTIYF. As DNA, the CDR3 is TGCGCCAGCAGCTTGGGACAGGGGAGCTCTGGAAACACCATATATTTT. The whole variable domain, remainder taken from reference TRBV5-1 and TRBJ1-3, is KAGVTQTPRYLIKTRGQQVTLSCSPISGHRSVSWYQQTPGQGLQFLFEYFSETQRNKGNFPGRFSGRQFSNSRSEMNVSTLELGDSALYLCASSLGQGSSGNTIYFGEGSWLTVV.